The present entry profiles one TCR beta chain with its context. Its antigen specificity is not known. No per-base quality is available; no much larger clone lies one base away. CDR1 MNHEY and CDR2 SMNVEV were looked up in the germline V gene (reference sequence). The germline V end is reduced by 6 bases and the J end by 6 bases; junction bases left unmatched: 13. CDR3 length: 15 amino acids, cysteine to phenylalanine. The retained sequence is limited to the CDR3, 45 bases, with the frame set at the first base. The time point label, read with the paper, signifies: sample from adult after SARS-CoV-2 infection, after symptom onset. A couple of convalescent COVID-19 patients, sampled after symptom onset from adults with prior SARS-CoV-2 infection, were also TCR-sequenced for comparison. The CDR3 regions of human TCRbeta chains were analyzed by immunosequencing. From the authors' description of their analysis: Repertoire TCRs were checked for matches against a reference library of SARS-CoV-2-specific TCRs that had been generated using the MIRA antigen-specificity platform. Breadth meant the fraction of unique TCRs that were SARS-CoV-2-associated, whereas depth meant the fraction of total T cells that were SARS-CoV-2-associated. Each spike-specific TCR was assigned to its reactive spike region and to a CD4 or CD8 class using the MIRA data. Log10-transformed breadth and depth values were compared by one-way ANOVA with Sidak's multiple comparisons tests. Sourced from immuneACCESS, this table was stored by TCRdb with only in-frame sequences that have V and J called. A share of the clones is absent; for the studies checked, an unresolved V gene accounts for under half, and the remainder has no known explanation. That table supplies the V and J calls and clone size; D and trimming were determined from the DNA. The sample table holds over 110,000 clones, of which 85% to 95% were seen once. The top ten clones comprise roughly 12% of the sample.

This sample was included in a study of T cell responses to AZD1222 COVID-19 vaccine (dated by TCRdb to 2020 to 2023). As for the study more broadly: A total of 233 trial participants underwent TCR sequencing, of whom around 200 received two doses of AZD1222 and about 25 received two doses of the MenACWY control vaccine. Trial participants were enrolled into age subgroups of 18-55, 56-69 and 70-plus years, which contained about 150, 27 and 61 TCR-sequenced participants, respectively.

The study at large found these results: A significant rise in spike-specific TCR breadth and depth was observed after two AZD1222 doses relative to day 0 and relative to MenACWY recipients. The whole spike protein was spanned by vaccine-associated CD4 TCRs, and dominant responses were seen in regions 160-218 and 743-854. Participants were mostly white British and included more females than males, and it was suggested by the authors that clonal diversity may have been underestimated. Only a handful of AZD1222 recipients were SARS-CoV-2 seropositive at baseline, limiting conclusions about previously exposed vaccinees. Nearly half of unique spike-specific TCRs reportedly recognized epitopes outside regions mutated in the B.1.351 and B.1.1.7 variants. In the small 56-69-year group, the increase in depth fell short of significance, most likely because of low power. Because no day 14 peak-response samples were available, repertoires were characterized only after the peak T cell response.

This chain joins TRBV27 to TRBJ2-7, with 8 bases aligning to TRBD1. The sample consisted of peripheral blood, taken after recovery from COVID-19. This TCR derives from an adult who had recovered from COVID-19. The nucleotide sequence reads TGTGCCAGCAGCCAGACAGGGGTCCCCTTAGGCGAGCAGTACTTC. The encoded protein is CASSQTGVPLGEQYF.